These 10 T cell receptor beta chains originate from one sample sequenced in a study of Ad26.COV2.S vaccination and SARS-CoV-2 variants. Treatment meaning: around 19 received Ad26.COV2.S at low or high dose, single or two shots; a few received placebo; per-sample allocation not given. Specimens were obtained on day 63 following the first vaccine or placebo injection. Assay: immunoSEQ multiplex PCR; the TCRdb copy retains only in-frame clones and omits some. The table includes approximately 480,000 clones, roughly 87% detected once. The sample was peripheral blood, taken in a trial of Ad26.COV2.S vaccine versus placebo. The source of these receptors is a person between 18 and 65 years old who received the Ad26.COV2.S COVID-19 vaccine or a placebo.

This clone was observed a single time. DNA for the CDR3: TGTGCCAGCAGTGATCACACGATTAGCAATCAGCCCCAGCATTTT. Translating gives CASSDHTISNQPQHF. This chain connects TRBV6-1 to TRBJ1-5; D is ambiguous. The CDR3 covers 15 residues. Trimming took 3 bases from V and 0 from J, leaving 9 bases between them. Germline-derived CDR1 and CDR2 are MNHNS and SASEGT.

The J gene is TRBJ1-1, the V gene TRBV6-4; D call uncertain. V was pared by 4 bases and J by 1 base, with 10 bases between. Germline assignment: CDR1 MRHNA and CDR2 SNTAGT. CDR3 length: 14 amino acids. The CDR3 DNA sequence: TGTGCCAGCAGTGTCGAACACCGGAACACTGAAGCTTTCTTT. It translates to CASSVEHRNTEAFF.

Here the CDR3 reads CASSDRPRDPSYEQYF. The CDR3, as DNA: TGTGCCAGCAGCGACAGACCCCGGGACCCCTCCTACGAGCAGTACTTC. The chain uses TRBV7-8 and TRBJ2-7, with D perhaps being TRBD1 or TRBD2 (5 bases each). The CDR3 loop spans 16 amino acids. Trimming stripped 5 bases from V and 0 bases from J, with 17 bases between. Germline lookup yields CDR1 SGHVS and CDR2 FQNEAQ.

This CDR3 reads CATSRDILAGGIGFDTQYF. For the CDR3, the DNA is TGTGCCACCAGCAGAGATATACTAGCGGGAGGGATTGGCTTTGATACGCAGTATTTT. The chain uses TRBV15 and TRBJ2-3; 13 bases align to TRBD2. V lost 0 bases and J lost 6; bases outside the gene matches: 12. CDR1 and CDR2 (germline): LNHNV, YYDKDF (reference sequence). This CDR3 region has 19 residues.

The chain joins TRBV7-9 to TRBJ1-1, with 7 bases lining up with TRBD1. Germline CDR1 reads SEHNR; CDR2 reads FQNEAQ (reference sequence). With 4 bases clipped from V and 5 bases from J, the junction kept 4 bases outside the gene matches. CDR3 length: 13 residues. CDR3 nucleotides: TGTGCCAGCAGCTCCGGGACAGTAACTGAAGCTTTCTTT. Its translation is CASSSGTVTEAFF.

The J gene is TRBJ1-5, the V gene TRBV5-1; a possible D gene is TRBD1 (6 bases). This CDR3 has 16 amino acids. CDR1 and CDR2 from the germline V gene are SGHRS and YFSETQ. Trimming left V 0 bases short and J 4 bases short, with 14 bases between. The CDR3 protein is CASSLVPRGLNQPQHF. Here the CDR3 DNA reads TGCGCCAGCAGCTTGGTGCCCAGGGGCCTGAATCAGCCCCAGCATTTT.

This chain uses TRBV19 with TRBJ1-5, with D maybe TRBD1 (6 bases). This CDR3 contains 16 residues. The germline V gene has CDR1 LNHDA and CDR2 SQIVND (reference sequence). The V end was cut by 5 bases, the J end by 6 bases, with 20 bases between. The CDR3 nucleotides are TGTGCCAGTAGTCATCGAACAGGGCTCAACGGTCAGCCCCAGCATTTT. Encoded protein: CASSHRTGLNGQPQHF. The full variable domain, its missing parts supplied by reference TRBV19 and TRBJ1-5, is DGGITQSPKYLFRKEGQNVTLSCEQNLNHDAMYWYRQDPGQGLRLIYYSQIVNDFQKGDIAEGYSVSREKKESFPLTVTSAQKNPTAFYLCASSHRTGLNGQPQHFGDGTRLSIL.

On this clone itself: At the DNA level, this CDR3 is encoded by other sequences in the same sample as well. The V and J genes are TRBV6-6 and TRBJ2-4; D might be TRBD1 (6 bases). Germline V CDR1 and CDR2: MNHNY, SVGAGI (reference sequence). V lost 5 bases and J 0 bases, leaving 11 bases between the germline ends. This CDR3 contains 15 residues. The CDR3 DNA is TGTGCCAGCAGTCCCAGGGGTTCAGCCAAAAACATTCAGTACTTC. This gives the protein CASSPRGSAKNIQYF.

This chain links TRBV28 with TRBJ1-2, with TRBD1 matching over 11 bases. This CDR3 contains 14 residues. The germline V gene encodes CDR1 MDHEN and CDR2 SYDVKM. The ends lost 6 bases at V and 7 bases at J; junction bases unmatched: 7. In DNA form, the CDR3 reads TGTGCCAGCAGGAGTACCGGGACAGGGGGTGGCTACACCTTC. This encodes CASRSTGTGGGYTF.

CDR3 DNA sequence: TGTGCCAGCTTTGGGGCGACTAGTCTGGGCGAGCAGTTCTTC. Translating it yields CASFGATSLGEQFF. J is TRBJ2-1 and V is TRBV28; D perhaps matches TRBD2 (6 bases). The CDR3 extends over 14 amino acids. The ends were cut back, 8 bases at V and 10 bases at J, with 21 bases in the middle. CDR1 is MDHEN, CDR2 SYDVKM, per germline.